The source of this T cell receptor beta chain is a study of blood T cell repertoires in COVID-19. CDR1 is MNHEY and CDR2 is SVGEGT in the germline V gene. With 5 bases removed from V and 4 bases from J, the gap between germline ends came to 12 bases. The CDR3 runs to 13 residues. Produced via immunoSEQ multiplex PCR; TCRdb's table is partial and in-frame only. The data show about 33,000 clones, approximately 86% seen once. The sample comprised peripheral blood. The chain combines TRBV6-2 or TRBV6-3 with TRBJ2-7; a possible D gene is TRBD1 (5 bases). The receptor comes from a human donor in a cohort sampled during active COVID-19. The DNA of the CDR3 is TGTGCCAGCAGTAACCTCCCAGGGTACGAGCAGTACTTC. Its protein is CASSNLPGYEQYF.